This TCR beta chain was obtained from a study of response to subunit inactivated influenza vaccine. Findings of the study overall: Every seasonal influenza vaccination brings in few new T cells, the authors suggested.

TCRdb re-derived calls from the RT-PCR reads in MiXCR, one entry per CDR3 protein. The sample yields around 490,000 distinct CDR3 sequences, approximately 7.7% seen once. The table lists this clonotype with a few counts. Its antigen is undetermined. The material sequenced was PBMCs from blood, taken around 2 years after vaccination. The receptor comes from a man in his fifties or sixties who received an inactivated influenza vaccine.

The CDR3 nucleotides read TGTGCCAGCAGCCGCCGGACAGATACCTACAATGAGCAGTTCTTC. Protein sequence: CASSRRTDTYNEQFF. The chain is built from TRBV12-3 or TRBV12-4 and TRBJ2-1; weak D call: TRBD1 (6 bases). V gave up 6 bases and J gave up 2 bases, with 14 bases separating them. The CDR3 spans 15 residues.